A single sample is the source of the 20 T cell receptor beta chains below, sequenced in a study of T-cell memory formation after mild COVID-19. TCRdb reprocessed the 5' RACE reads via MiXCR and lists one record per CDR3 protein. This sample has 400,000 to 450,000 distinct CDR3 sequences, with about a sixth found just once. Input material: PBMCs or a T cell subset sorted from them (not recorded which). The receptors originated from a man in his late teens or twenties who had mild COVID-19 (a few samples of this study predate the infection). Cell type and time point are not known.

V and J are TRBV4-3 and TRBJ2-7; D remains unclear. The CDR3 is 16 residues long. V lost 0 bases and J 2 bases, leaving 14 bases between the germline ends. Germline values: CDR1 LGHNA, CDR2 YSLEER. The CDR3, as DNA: TGCGCCAGCAGCCAAGATAGCCCGGTGCCAACCTACGAGCAGTACTTC. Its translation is CASSQDSPVPTYEQYF.

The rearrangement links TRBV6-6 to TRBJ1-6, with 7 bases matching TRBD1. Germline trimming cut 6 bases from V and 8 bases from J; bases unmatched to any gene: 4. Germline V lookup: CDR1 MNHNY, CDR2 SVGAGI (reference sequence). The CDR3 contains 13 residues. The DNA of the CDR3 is TGTGCCAGCAGCCAGGGGGGGGATTCACCCCTCCACTTT. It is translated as CASSQGGDSPLHF.

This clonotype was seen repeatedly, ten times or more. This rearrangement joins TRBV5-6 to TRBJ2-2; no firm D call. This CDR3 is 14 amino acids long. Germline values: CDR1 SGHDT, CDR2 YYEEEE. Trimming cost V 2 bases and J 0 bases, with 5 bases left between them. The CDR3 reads CASSLGPNTGELFF. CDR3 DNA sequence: TGTGCCAGCAGCTTAGGGCCGAACACCGGGGAGCTGTTTTTT. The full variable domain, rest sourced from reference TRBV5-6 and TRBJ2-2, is DAGVTQSPTHLIKTRGQQVTLRCSPKSGHDTVSWYQQALGQGPQFIFQYYEEEERQRGNFPDRFSGHQFPNYSSELNVNALLLGDSALYLCASSLGPNTGELFFGEGSRLTVL.

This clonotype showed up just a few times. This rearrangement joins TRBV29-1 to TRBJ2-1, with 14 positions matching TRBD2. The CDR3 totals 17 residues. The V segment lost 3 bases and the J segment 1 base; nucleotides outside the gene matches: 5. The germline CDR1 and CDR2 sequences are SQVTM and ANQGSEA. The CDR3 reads CSVDGTSGGRSYNEQFF. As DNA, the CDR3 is TGCAGCGTTGACGGGACTAGCGGGGGTAGGTCCTACAATGAGCAGTTCTTC.

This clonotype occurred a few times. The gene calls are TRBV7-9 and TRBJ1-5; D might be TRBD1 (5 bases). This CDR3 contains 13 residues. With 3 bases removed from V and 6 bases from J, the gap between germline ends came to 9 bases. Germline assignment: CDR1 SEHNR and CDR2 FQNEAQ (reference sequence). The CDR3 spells CASSFGTLQPQHF. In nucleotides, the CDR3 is TGTGCCAGCAGCTTCGGGACGCTTCAGCCCCAGCATTTT.

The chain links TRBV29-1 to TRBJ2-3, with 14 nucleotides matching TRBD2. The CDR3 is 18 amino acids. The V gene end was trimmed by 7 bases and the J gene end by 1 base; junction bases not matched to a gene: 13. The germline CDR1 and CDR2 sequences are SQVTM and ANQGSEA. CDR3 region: CSATQGSGLAGGTDTQYF. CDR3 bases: TGCAGCGCCACACAGGGATCGGGACTAGCGGGGGGCACAGATACGCAGTATTTT.

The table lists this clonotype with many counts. CDR3 bases: TGTGCCAGCAGTGAAGGGGCACCCCTCCACTTT. As protein: CASSEGAPLHF. The gene calls are TRBV25-1 and TRBJ1-6; D not resolved. Per the germline V gene, CDR1 is MGHDK and CDR2 is SYGVNS. The CDR3 runs to 11 residues. V was pared by 2 bases and J by 11 bases, with 4 bases between.

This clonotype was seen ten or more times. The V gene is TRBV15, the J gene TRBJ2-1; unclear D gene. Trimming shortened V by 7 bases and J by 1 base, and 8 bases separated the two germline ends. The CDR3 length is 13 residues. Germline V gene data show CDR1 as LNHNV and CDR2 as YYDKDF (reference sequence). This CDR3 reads CATTGGSYNEQFF. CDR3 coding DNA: TGTGCCACCACTGGCGGATCCTACAATGAGCAGTTCTTC.

The CDR3 is CASSQSTGALNTQYF. In nucleotides, the CDR3 is TGTGCCAGCTCTCAATCCACAGGCGCTTTGAATACGCAGTATTTT. The J gene is TRBJ2-3, the V gene TRBV18; weak D call: TRBD1 (5 bases). Trimming left V 6 bases short and J 7 bases short, with 20 bases between. This CDR3 comprises 15 residues. Germline V gene data show CDR1 as KGHSH and CDR2 as LQKENI.

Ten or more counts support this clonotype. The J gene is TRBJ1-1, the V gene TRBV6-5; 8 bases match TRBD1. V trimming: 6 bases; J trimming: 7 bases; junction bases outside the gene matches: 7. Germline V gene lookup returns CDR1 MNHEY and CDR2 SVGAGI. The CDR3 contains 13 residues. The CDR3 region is CASSYNRGNEAFF. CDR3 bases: TGTGCCAGCAGCTACAACAGGGGGAATGAAGCTTTCTTT.

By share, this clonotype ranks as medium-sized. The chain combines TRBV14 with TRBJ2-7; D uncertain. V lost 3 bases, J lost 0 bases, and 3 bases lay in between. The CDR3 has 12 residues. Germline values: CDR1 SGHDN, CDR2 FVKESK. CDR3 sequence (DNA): TGTGCCAGCAGCCATAGCTCCTACGAGCAGTACGTC. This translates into CASSHSSYEQYV.

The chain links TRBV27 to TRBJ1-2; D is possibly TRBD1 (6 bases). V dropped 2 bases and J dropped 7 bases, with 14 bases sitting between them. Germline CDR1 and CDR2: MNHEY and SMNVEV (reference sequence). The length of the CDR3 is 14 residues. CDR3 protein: CASSLRQGSGGYTF. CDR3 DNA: TGTGCCAGCAGTTTAAGGCAGGGGTCGGGTGGCTACACCTTC.

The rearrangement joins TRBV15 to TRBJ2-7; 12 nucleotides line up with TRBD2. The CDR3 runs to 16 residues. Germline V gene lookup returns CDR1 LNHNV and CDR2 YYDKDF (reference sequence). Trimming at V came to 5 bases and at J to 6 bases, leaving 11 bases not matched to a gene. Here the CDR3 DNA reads TGTGCCACCAGCTTACCTCCGACTAGCGGGGGCCCCGAGCAGTACTTC. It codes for CATSLPPTSGGPEQYF.

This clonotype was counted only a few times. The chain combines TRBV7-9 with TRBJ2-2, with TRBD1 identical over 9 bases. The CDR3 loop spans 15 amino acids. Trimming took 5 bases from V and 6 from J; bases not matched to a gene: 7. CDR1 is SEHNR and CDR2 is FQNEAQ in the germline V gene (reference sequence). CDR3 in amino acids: CASSVDRGEAGELFF. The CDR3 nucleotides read TGTGCCAGCAGCGTGGACAGGGGAGAGGCCGGGGAGCTGTTTTTT.

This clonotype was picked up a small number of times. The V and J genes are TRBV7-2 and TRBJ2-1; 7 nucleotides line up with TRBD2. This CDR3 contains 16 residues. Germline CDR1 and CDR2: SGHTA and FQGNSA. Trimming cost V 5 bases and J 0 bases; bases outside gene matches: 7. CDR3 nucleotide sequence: TGTGCCAGCAGCCCAAGGGGAGGGAGCTCCTACAATGAGCAGTTCTTC. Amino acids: CASSPRGGSSYNEQFF.

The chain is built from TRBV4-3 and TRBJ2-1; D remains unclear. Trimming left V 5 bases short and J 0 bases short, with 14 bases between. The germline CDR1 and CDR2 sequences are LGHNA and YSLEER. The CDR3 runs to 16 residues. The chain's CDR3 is CASSYRLVGSYNEQFF. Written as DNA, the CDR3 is TGCGCCAGCAGCTATCGCCTTGTAGGCTCCTACAATGAGCAGTTCTTC.

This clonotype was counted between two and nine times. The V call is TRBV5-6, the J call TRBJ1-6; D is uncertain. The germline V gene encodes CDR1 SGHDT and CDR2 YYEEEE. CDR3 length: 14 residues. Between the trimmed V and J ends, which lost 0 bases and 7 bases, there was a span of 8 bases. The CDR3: CASSLELLNSPLHF. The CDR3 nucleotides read TGTGCCAGCAGCTTGGAACTGCTCAATTCACCCCTCCACTTT.

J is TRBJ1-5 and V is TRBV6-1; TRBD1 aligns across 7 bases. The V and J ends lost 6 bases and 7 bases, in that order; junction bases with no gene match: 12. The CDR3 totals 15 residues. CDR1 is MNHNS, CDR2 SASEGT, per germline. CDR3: CASSPGTAEVQPQHF. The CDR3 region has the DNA TGTGCCAGCAGCCCCGGGACAGCCGAAGTCCAGCCCCAGCATTTT.

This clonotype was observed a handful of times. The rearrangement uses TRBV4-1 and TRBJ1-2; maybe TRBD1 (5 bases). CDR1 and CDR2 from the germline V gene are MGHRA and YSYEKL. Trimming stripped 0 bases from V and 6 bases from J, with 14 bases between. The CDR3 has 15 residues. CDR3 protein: CASSQEEGPVNGYTF. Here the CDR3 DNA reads TGCGCCAGCAGCCAAGAGGAGGGGCCGGTTAATGGCTACACCTTC.

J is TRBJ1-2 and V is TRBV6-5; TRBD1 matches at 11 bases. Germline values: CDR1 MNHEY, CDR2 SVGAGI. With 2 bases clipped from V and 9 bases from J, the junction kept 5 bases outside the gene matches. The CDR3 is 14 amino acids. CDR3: CASSYEGQGVRYTF. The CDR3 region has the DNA TGTGCCAGCAGTTACGAGGGACAGGGGGTTCGCTACACCTTC.